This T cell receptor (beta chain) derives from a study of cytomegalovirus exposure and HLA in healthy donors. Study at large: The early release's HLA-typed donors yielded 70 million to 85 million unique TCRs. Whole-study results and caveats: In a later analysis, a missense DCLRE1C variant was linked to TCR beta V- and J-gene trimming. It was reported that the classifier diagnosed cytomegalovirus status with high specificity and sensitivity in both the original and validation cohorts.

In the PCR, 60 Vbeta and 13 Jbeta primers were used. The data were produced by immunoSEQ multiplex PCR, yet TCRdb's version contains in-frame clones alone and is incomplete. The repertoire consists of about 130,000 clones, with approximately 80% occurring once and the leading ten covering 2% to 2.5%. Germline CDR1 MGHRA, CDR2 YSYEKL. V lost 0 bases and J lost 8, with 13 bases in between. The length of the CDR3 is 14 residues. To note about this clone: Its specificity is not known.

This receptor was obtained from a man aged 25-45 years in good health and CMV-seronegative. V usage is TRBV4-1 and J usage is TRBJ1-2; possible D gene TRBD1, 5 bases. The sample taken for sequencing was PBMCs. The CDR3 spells CASSQDRPGRGYTF. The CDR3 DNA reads TGCGCCAGCAGCCAAGATCGGCCAGGGAGGGGCTACACCTTC.